This T cell receptor (beta chain) derives from a study of T cell responses to AZD1222 COVID-19 vaccine (dated by TCRdb to the early 2020s). Notes on the research overall: Because spike-specific TCR depth and breadth did not differ between the two schedules, AZD1222 recipients who got a second dose at roughly 4 weeks were pooled with those who got a second dose at roughly 12 weeks. A total of 233 trial participants underwent TCR sequencing, of whom 200 to 220 had received two doses of AZD1222 and 26 had received two doses of the MenACWY control vaccine. Enrollment into the trials was organized by age into subgroups of 18-55, 56-69 and 70-plus years, and those subgroups contained roughly 150, 30 and 60 TCR-sequenced participants, respectively. What the study reported, not specific to this receptor: Most participants were white British and females outnumbered males, and the authors suggested that clonal diversity may have been underestimated. A significant rise in spike-specific TCR breadth and depth was observed after two AZD1222 doses relative to day 0 and relative to MenACWY recipients. The 56-69-year group was small, and its depth increase did not reach significance, likely because of low power. No day 14 peak-response samples were available, so repertoires were characterized only after the peak T cell response. The vaccine-associated CD4 TCRs covered the entire spike protein, and the dominant responses fell in regions 160-218 and 743-854. Conclusions about previously exposed vaccinees are limited because only five to seven AZD1222 recipients were SARS-CoV-2 seropositive at baseline. Reportedly, almost half of the unique spike-specific TCRs recognized epitopes lying outside the regions that are mutated in the B.1.351 and B.1.1.7 variants.

The time point label corresponds to: baseline before first vaccination. Vaccinee samples came from UK trials COV001 and COV002, including a single-blind randomized controlled phase 2/3 trial of AZD1222 (ChAdOx1 nCoV-19) in healthy adults. For TCRbeta chain sequencing, PBMC samples from trial participants were taken at day 0 and at day 28 after the second dose. From the germline V gene, CDR1 is SQVTM and CDR2 is ANQGSEA. At the junction V is shortened by 5 bases and J by 0 bases; bases outside the gene matches: 4. The CDR3 covers 16 residues, taking in both the cysteine and the phenylalanine. Here the CDR3 DNA is all that survives: 48 bases in frame from base 1. The CDR3 regions of human TCRbeta chains were subjected to immunosequencing. The study's own analysis went as follows. TCRs in the repertoires were matched against a reference library of SARS-CoV-2-specific TCRs that had been generated with the MIRA antigen-specificity platform. Breadth was defined as the fraction of unique TCRs that were SARS-CoV-2-associated, and depth was defined as the fraction of total T cells that were SARS-CoV-2-associated. Using the MIRA data, each spike-specific TCR was assigned both to the spike region to which the TCR was reactive and to a CD4 or CD8 class. Log10-transformed breadth and depth values were compared by one-way ANOVA with Sidak's multiple comparisons tests. Here the immuneACCESS table is served through TCRdb, limited to in-frame sequences with V and J called. Missing clones are a known gap in these copies; in checked studies unresolved V genes cover under half, and the rest lacks a known reason. That table furnishes V, J and clone size, whereas the DNA furnished D and trimming. The sample table contains about 110,000 clones; only one count was recorded for around 88% of them. Together, the top ten hold over 4.5% of the sample.

This clone was counted once. Its antigen has not been determined. Base quality data are lacking; no much larger clone is found one base away. The rearranged chain carries TRBV29-1 and TRBJ2-3; 14 bases in the junction line up with TRBD2. This specimen consisted of peripheral blood, obtained on day 0 of AZD1222 vaccination. The TCR originated in an adult in good health. The nucleotide sequence reads TGCAGCGTTAAGGGACTAGCGGGAGAGAGCACAGATACGCAGTATTTT. It translates to CSVKGLAGESTDTQYF.